The 16 T cell receptor beta chains in this list originate from one sample, sequenced in a study of T cell responses to AZD1222 COVID-19 vaccine. Sequenced by immunoSEQ multiplex PCR; TCRdb stores in-frame clones only, minus some. The table lists around 110,000 clones, roughly 87% of them singletons, with roughly 7.4% in the top ten. The sequences come from peripheral blood, collected on day 0 of AZD1222 vaccination. The receptors stem from an adult in good health.

The CDR3 sequence is CATTGQPGGSPSTDTQYF. The CDR3 DNA is TGTGCCACCACGGGTCAACCGGGGGGAAGCCCTAGCACAGATACGCAGTATTTT. This chain links TRBV2 with TRBJ2-3; TRBD2 matches at 7 bases. CDR3 size: 18 residues. The V and J ends lost 10 bases and 0 bases, in that order; junction bases with no gene match: 19. CDR1 is SNHLY, CDR2 FYNNEI, per germline.

The rearrangement links TRBV5-4 to TRBJ2-5; 7 bases line up with TRBD1. This CDR3 has 18 residues. Germline-derived CDR1 and CDR2 are SGHNT and YYREEE (reference sequence). V shed 0 bases and J 0 bases; nucleotides not matched to a gene: 11. This chain's CDR3 is CASSLADPGTEYQETQYF. The CDR3 DNA is TGTGCCAGCAGCTTGGCCGACCCAGGGACAGAGTACCAAGAGACCCAGTACTTC.

The chain carries TRBV5-1 and TRBJ2-5; no firm D call. V lost 3 bases and J 1 base, leaving 7 bases between the germline ends. Germline values: CDR1 SGHRS, CDR2 YFSETQ. This CDR3 contains 13 residues. The CDR3 sequence: CASSWPFQETQYF. The CDR3, as DNA: TGCGCCAGCAGCTGGCCGTTCCAAGAGACCCAGTACTTC.

J is TRBJ2-5 and V is TRBV5-6, with D perhaps matching TRBD1 or TRBD2 (6 bases each). V was clipped by 0 bases and J by 4 bases, with 13 bases between them. The CDR3 covers 15 residues. Per germline, CDR1 SGHDT and CDR2 YYEEEE. CDR3 sequence (DNA): TGTGCCAGCAGCTTGGCTCCGGGGGCCGGAGAGACCCAGTACTTC. Translating gives CASSLAPGAGETQYF.

This clone was found a few times. The chain carries TRBV28 and TRBJ1-4; 8 bases are a match to TRBD1. Germline CDR1 reads MDHEN; CDR2 reads SYDVKM. The CDR3 is made up of 15 amino acids. The junction had 6 bases not matched to a gene; V was cut back by 5 bases and J by 4 bases. CDR3: CASSINRGGNEKLFF. CDR3 nucleotide sequence: TGTGCCAGCAGTATCAACAGGGGGGGTAATGAAAAACTGTTTTTT.

J is TRBJ1-2 and V is TRBV5-1, with unresolved D. The V gene lost 0 bases and the J gene lost 11 bases, with 11 bases spanning the gap. CDR1 and CDR2 (germline): SGHRS, YFSETQ. This CDR3 is 12 amino acids long. Here the CDR3 reads CASSLASKAYTF. The CDR3 coding sequence is TGCGCCAGCAGCTTGGCTTCCAAGGCATACACCTTC. Drawing the rest from reference TRBV5-1 and TRBJ1-2, the complete variable domain is KAGVTQTPRYLIKTRGQQVTLSCSPISGHRSVSWYQQTPGQGLQFLFEYFSETQRNKGNFPGRFSGRQFSNSRSEMNVSTLELGDSALYLCASSLASKAYTFGSGTRLTVV.

This chain uses TRBV5-1 with TRBJ2-7; D is possibly TRBD1 or TRBD2 (5 bases each). CDR1 and CDR2 from the germline V gene are SGHRS and YFSETQ. The CDR3 totals 15 residues. V was shortened by 4 bases and J by 3 bases, with 17 bases between the two germline ends. The CDR3 sequence: CASSPTPGADYEQYF. As DNA, the CDR3 is TGCGCCAGCAGCCCTACCCCCGGGGCTGACTACGAGCAGTACTTC.

This chain connects TRBV3-1 (or the pseudogene TRBV3-2) to TRBJ1-1; D might be TRBD1 (6 bases). Germline V gene lookup returns CDR1 LGHDT and CDR2 YNNKEL (reference sequence). There are 14 residues in the CDR3. The ends were cut back, 5 bases at V and 7 bases at J, with 17 bases in the middle. CDR3 region: CASSSSGQSNEAFF. CDR3 bases: TGTGCCAGCAGCTCATCGGGACAATCGAATGAAGCTTTCTTT.

This clone rates as medium-sized. The chain combines TRBV16 with TRBJ1-5; unclear D gene. There are 15 residues in the CDR3. The germline CDR1 and CDR2 sequences are KGHSY and FQNENV. Trimming pared 0 bases from V and 4 bases from J, leaving 10 bases between. The CDR3 here is CASSQSYSRNQPQHF. CDR3 nucleotide sequence: TGTGCCAGCAGCCAATCATACAGTAGGAATCAGCCCCAGCATTTT.

V usage is TRBV6-2 or TRBV6-3 and J usage is TRBJ2-1, with D perhaps matching TRBD1 (5 bases). Trimming took off 5 bases at V and 13 bases at J, with 12 bases between the two ends. Germline lookup yields CDR1 MNHEY and CDR2 SVGEGT. This CDR3 has 11 residues. CDR3 amino acids: CASSRGIFQFF. CDR3 DNA: TGTGCCAGCAGTAGGGGAATTTTCCAGTTCTTC.

V and J are TRBV28 and TRBJ1-2; tentative D call: TRBD1 (6 bases). The CDR3 spans 14 residues. CDR1 and CDR2 from the germline V gene are MDHEN and SYDVKM. V shed 6 bases and J shed 7 bases, with 18 bases lying between them. The CDR3 region has the DNA TGTGCCAGCAGACCCTCCCCAGGGGCTGGTGGCTACACCTTC. The encoded protein is CASRPSPGAGGYTF.

The chain has TRBV28 and TRBJ1-2; possible D gene TRBD1, 5 bases. V shed 6 bases and J shed 8 bases, with 19 bases lying between them. Germline CDR1 and CDR2: MDHEN and SYDVKM. The CDR3 totals 14 residues. The CDR3 region is CASSRYRGGSGYTF. CDR3 sequence (DNA): TGTGCCAGCAGCCGATACCGGGGGGGATCAGGCTACACCTTC.

The V call is TRBV19, the J call TRBJ1-5; D is unclear. Germline values: CDR1 LNHDA, CDR2 SQIVND (reference sequence). Trimming pared 8 bases from V and 3 bases from J, leaving 11 bases between. CDR3 length equals 13 residues. This CDR3 reads CASDQRSNQPQHF. The CDR3 region has the DNA TGTGCCAGTGACCAACGGTCCAATCAGCCCCAGCATTTT.

As to this clone: The junction differs from germline at one of its ends, possibly a read error. This rearrangement joins TRBV2 to TRBJ2-4; 7 positions match TRBD2. Looked up from germline, CDR1 is SNHLY and CDR2 is FYNNEI. The length of the CDR3 is 11 residues. CDR3 coding DNA: TGCGGACTAGGGTCCAAAAACATTCAGTACTTC. Translating gives CGLGSKNIQYF.

This clone was seen a few times. The CDR3 spells CASSEGYRGAGYTF. CDR3 nucleotide sequence: TGTGCCAGCAGTGAAGGGTATAGGGGGGCTGGCTACACCTTC. The chain links TRBV6-1 to TRBJ1-2; D might be TRBD1 (6 bases). This CDR3 is 14 amino acids long. Per germline, CDR1 MNHNS and CDR2 SASEGT. V was pared by 1 base and J by 7 bases, with 13 bases between.

CDR3 residues: CASSLSQVGYEQYF. The CDR3 nucleotides read TGTGCCAGCAGTTTATCTCAGGTGGGCTACGAGCAGTACTTC. V is TRBV27 and J is TRBJ2-7; the D is unclear. CDR1 MNHEY and CDR2 SMNVEV come from the germline V gene (reference sequence). The CDR3 sequence is 14 residues long. V lost 0 bases to trimming and J lost 3 bases, with 9 bases between them.